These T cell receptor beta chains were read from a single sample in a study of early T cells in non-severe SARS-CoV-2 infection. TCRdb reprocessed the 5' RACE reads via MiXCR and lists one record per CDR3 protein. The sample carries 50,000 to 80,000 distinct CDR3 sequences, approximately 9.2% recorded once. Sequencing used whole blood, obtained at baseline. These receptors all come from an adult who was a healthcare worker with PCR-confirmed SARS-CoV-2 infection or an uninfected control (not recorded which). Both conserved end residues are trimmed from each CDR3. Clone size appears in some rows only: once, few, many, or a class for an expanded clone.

CDR3: ASSSGHGTVQETQY
size: few
V: TRBV7-6

CDR3: ATSRDRRGAQY
size: few
V: TRBV15

CDR3: ASSEVGQGENTGELF
size: NA
V: TRBV10-2

CDR3: ASSSAGMGRLNYEQY
size: NA
V: TRBV5-6

CDR3: SARDSGSNTGELF
size: few
V: TRBV20-1

CDR3: ASMLVGSSYNEQF
size: few
V: TRBV5-1

CDR3: ASTGTSDYEQY
size: NA
V: TRBV6-1

CDR3: ASSLATRWGTEAF
size: few
V: TRBV7-9

CDR3: SASLFQNTEAF
size: few
V: TRBV20-1

CDR3: ASSGAGGTGELF
size: NA
V: TRBV7-9

CDR3: ASSIGTAFSYEQY
size: NA
V: TRBV19

CDR3: ASTSGGETQY
size: many
V: TRBV5-1

CDR3: ASSVEGLGNQPQH
size: few
V: TRBV9

CDR3: ASTGTGRTEAF
size: NA
V: TRBV5-1

CDR3: ASSLAGGETQY
size: once
V: TRBV11-1

CDR3: AWRKVGNTQY
size: many
V: TRBV30

CDR3: ASSLGQGFRNEQF
size: few
V: TRBV5-1

CDR3: ASSPSGTTSDTQY
size: many
V: TRBV7-3

CDR3: ASSFPTGISGANVLT
size: many
V: TRBV5-4

CDR3: ASSLSQGIDYNEQF
size: NA
V: TRBV7-6

CDR3: ASSLVLQATDTQY
size: few
V: TRBV7-9

CDR3: ASSVEGSVEQF
size: few
V: TRBV2

CDR3: ASSLESSGGRQ
size: NA
V: TRBV7-9

CDR3: ASSPSLAGAQEQY
size: NA
V: TRBV12-3/TRBV12-4

CDR3: ASTLGGGSSYEQY
size: NA
V: TRBV28

CDR3: ASSQLPGQIYEQY
size: few
V: TRBV3-1

CDR3: ASSLVPGAYEQY
size: many
V: TRBV7-6

CDR3: ATFNDGFQPQH
size: many
V: TRBV6-6